This TCR beta chain was observed in a study of T cell responses to AZD1222 COVID-19 vaccine. Sequencing was performed with immunoSEQ multiplex PCR; in TCRdb, only in-frame clones are kept and a portion is missing. The sample yields 100,000 to 120,000 clones, roughly 92% seen once. The CDR3 covers 14 residues. V lost 5 bases, J lost 3 bases, and 3 bases stayed unmatched. Per germline, CDR1 SEHNR and CDR2 FQNEAQ (reference sequence). The table lists this clone with many counts. The clonotype was recovered from an adult who received the AZD1222 COVID-19 vaccine. The V and J genes are TRBV7-9 and TRBJ1-4; 7 nucleotides match TRBD1. The material was peripheral blood, obtained 28 days after the second AZD1222 dose. The CDR3 DNA reads TGTGCCAGCAGCGCAGGGGGGGCTAATGAAAAACTGTTTTTT. It codes for CASSAGGANEKLFF.